One sample yielded the 30 T cell receptor beta chains listed below, sequenced in a study of prognosis after radiotherapy for stage I lung cancer. Amplification of TCR beta CDR3 from genomic DNA used two-round multiplex PCR. Gene-specific TRBV and TRBJ primers were used in PCR round one. TCRdb re-called the multiplex PCR reads with MiXCR, one entry per CDR3 protein. Here the sample spans tens of thousands of distinct CDR3 sequences, around two fifths being singletons. The source was PBMCs, collected before or after stereotactic body radiation therapy (not recorded which). All receptors come from a donor at least 50 years old with non-small cell lung cancer.

The chain carries TRBV12-3 or TRBV12-4 and TRBJ1-3; D is possibly TRBD1 (5 bases). The CDR3 has 14 amino acids. With 2 bases removed from V and 3 bases from J, the gap between germline ends came to 8 bases. As DNA, the CDR3 is TGTGCCAGCAGTTTACGGCAGGGTGGAAACACCATATATTTT. It is translated as CASSLRQGGNTIYF.

This clonotype was detected ten times or more. CDR3 nucleotides: TGTGCCAGCAGTTTTGGCCTCCAAACGGATACGCAGTATTTT. It codes for CASSFGLQTDTQYF. The V call is TRBV27, the J call TRBJ2-3; D is uncertain. From germline, CDR1 is MNHEY and CDR2 SMNVEV (reference sequence). The V gene lost 3 bases and the J gene lost 6 bases, with 13 bases spanning the gap. This CDR3 is 14 amino acids long.

The V call is TRBV6-1, the J call TRBJ1-2, with TRBD1 matching 7 bases. In germline, CDR1 is MNHNS, CDR2 SASEGT. Unmatched junction bases numbered 12, after V lost 7 bases and J lost 4 bases. The CDR3 is 15 residues long. For the CDR3, the DNA is TGTGCCAGCAAAGTCAGCGGGACAGCAAGCTATGGCTACACCTTC. Protein sequence: CASKVSGTASYGYTF.

This clonotype is medium-sized by share. This rearrangement joins TRBV28 to TRBJ2-7; 10 nucleotides match TRBD1. CDR1 and CDR2 (germline): MDHEN, SYDVKM. V lost 7 bases and J lost 5; bases outside the gene matches: 11. CDR3 length: 15 residues. CDR3 loop: CASIGGTGVVDEQYF. CDR3 in DNA: TGTGCCAGCATAGGGGGGACAGGGGTTGTAGACGAGCAGTACTTC.

Details on this clonotype: Likely a read error: the CDR3 ends without its conserved phenylalanine or tryptophan. J is TRBJ1-1 and V is TRBV6-2 or TRBV6-3; D gene ambiguous. Per germline, CDR1 MNHEY and CDR2 SVGEGT. This CDR3 has 13 residues. With 5 bases removed from V and 10 bases from J, the gap between germline ends came to 17 bases. CDR3 DNA sequence: TGTGCCAGCAGTGTGGGTCCCTTAATAGGAGCTTTCCTT. Translated, it gives CASSVGPLIGAFL.

Within the sample, this clonotype is medium-sized (0.01 to 0.1%). The rearrangement links TRBV6-1 to TRBJ2-7; 9 nucleotides line up with TRBD1. V dropped 9 bases and J dropped 0; count of bases not matched to a gene: 3. The germline gives CDR1 MNHNS, CDR2 SASEGT. This CDR3 has 13 residues. CDR3: CASMTGGSYEQYF. Written as DNA, the CDR3 is TGTGCCAGTATGACAGGGGGCTCCTACGAGCAGTACTTC.

This clonotype was observed many times. The chain couples TRBV2 to TRBJ2-2, with TRBD1 identical over 8 bases. Germline V lookup: CDR1 SNHLY, CDR2 FYNNEI. The CDR3 has 17 amino acids. V trimming: 6 bases; J trimming: 7 bases; junction bases outside the gene matches: 16. This chain's CDR3 is CASRPRQGMITGGELFF. The CDR3 region has the DNA TGTGCCAGCAGGCCTCGACAGGGGATGATAACCGGCGGGGAGCTGTTTTTT.

The table lists this clonotype with many counts. J is TRBJ2-3 and V is TRBV11-2; unclear D gene. The CDR3 is made up of 14 amino acids. Looked up from germline, CDR1 is SGHAT and CDR2 is FQNNGV. Trimming stripped 4 bases from V and 1 base from J, with 9 bases between. CDR3 loop: CASSSPLGTDTQYF. CDR3 DNA: TGTGCCAGCAGCTCACCCCTCGGCACAGATACGCAGTATTTT. Together with reference TRBV11-2 and TRBJ2-3, the CDR3 gives the full variable domain: EAGVAQSPRYKIIEKRQSVAFWCNPISGHATLYWYQQILGQGPKLLIQFQNNGVVDDSQLPKDRFSAERLKGVDSTLKIQPAKLEDSAVYLCASSSPLGTDTQYFGPGTRLTVL.

This chain joins TRBV6-1 and TRBJ2-3; 8 positions match TRBD1. The germline gives CDR1 MNHNS, CDR2 SASEGT. The V segment lost 5 bases and the J segment 2 bases; nucleotides outside the gene matches: 9. The CDR3 sequence is 16 residues long. The CDR3 reads CASSTSGQGSTDTQYF. The CDR3 DNA reads TGTGCCAGCAGTACCAGTGGACAGGGCTCCACAGATACGCAGTATTTT.

The rearrangement joins TRBV5-1 to TRBJ1-1, with D possibly matching TRBD1 (6 bases). Germline lookup yields CDR1 SGHRS and CDR2 YFSETQ. V was shortened by 3 bases and J by 4 bases, with 13 bases between the two germline ends. CDR3 length equals 14 residues. The CDR3 DNA is TGCGCCAGCAGCTCGGGGGAGGGGGTCACTGAAGCTTTCTTT. Protein product: CASSSGEGVTEAFF. The variable domain in full, with the rest retrieved from reference TRBV5-1 and TRBJ1-1, is KAGVTQTPRYLIKTRGQQVTLSCSPISGHRSVSWYQQTPGQGLQFLFEYFSETQRNKGNFPGRFSGRQFSNSRSEMNVSTLELGDSALYLCASSSGEGVTEAFFGQGTRLTVV.

This chain joins TRBV6-1 and TRBJ1-5; unclear D gene. Germline V gene lookup returns CDR1 MNHNS and CDR2 SASEGT. V was trimmed by 3 bases and J by 3 bases, leaving 3 bases between them. The length of the CDR3 is 12 residues. CDR3 region: CASSDINQPQHF. CDR3 coding DNA: TGTGCCAGCAGTGATATCAATCAGCCCCAGCATTTT.

By share of the sample, this clonotype is medium-sized. The CDR3 is CASSFVRGTYSPLHF. CDR3 bases: TGCGCCAGCAGCTTTGTTCGGGGGACATATTCACCCCTCCACTTT. The J gene is TRBJ1-6, the V gene TRBV5-1, with D perhaps matching TRBD1 (6 bases). The V gene lost 2 bases and the J gene lost 8 bases, with 14 bases spanning the gap. CDR1 and CDR2 from the germline V gene are SGHRS and YFSETQ. This CDR3 contains 15 residues. Full variable domain (rest looked up from reference TRBV5-1 and TRBJ1-6): KAGVTQTPRYLIKTRGQQVTLSCSPISGHRSVSWYQQTPGQGLQFLFEYFSETQRNKGNFPGRFSGRQFSNSRSEMNVSTLELGDSALYLCASSFVRGTYSPLHFGNGTRLTVT.

The CDR3 loop is CASGTSGANVLTF. CDR3 nucleotide sequence: TGTGCCAGCGGAACATCTGGGGCCAACGTCCTGACTTTC. V usage is TRBV12-3 or TRBV12-4 and J usage is TRBJ2-6; D not resolved. The CDR3 consists of 13 residues. V lost 8 bases to trimming and J lost 1 base, with 6 bases between them.

This chain links TRBV20-1 with TRBJ2-7; 7 bases agree with TRBD2. J gave up 3 bases and V 0 bases, and 8 bases lay outside the gene matches. Germline-derived CDR1 and CDR2 are DFQATT and SNEGSKA (reference sequence). The CDR3 is 15 amino acids. The CDR3 bases are TGCAGTGCTAGAGATTACGCGGGGGACTTCTACGAGCAGTACTTC. Its translation: CSARDYAGDFYEQYF.

This clonotype is medium-sized in the sample. This chain connects TRBV6-5 to TRBJ1-1, with 9 bases matching TRBD1. The length of the CDR3 is 15 residues. Losses at the gene ends were 0 bases for V and 5 bases for J; bases not matched to a gene: 4. Germline V CDR1 and CDR2: MNHEY, SVGAGI. The CDR3 nucleotides read TGTGCCAGCAGTTACTCACAGGGGGCTTGGACTGAAGCTTTCTTT. The encoded protein is CASSYSQGAWTEAFF.

In regard to this clonotype: A far larger clone is one nucleotide away, so this likely arose from a read error. The chain links TRBV6-9 to TRBJ1-2; no reliable D call. CDR3 length: 13 residues. Trimming took 7 bases from V and 4 from J, leaving 13 bases between them. Per germline, CDR1 MNHGY and CDR2 SVAAGI. The CDR3 DNA follows: TGTGCCAGCATTTACGTCCGGAGCTATGGCTACACCTTC. Amino acid sequence: CASIYVRSYGYTF.

This clonotype was picked up one time. A far larger clone is off by one base, so a read error is likely. The chain combines TRBV6-4 with TRBJ1-1; 10 bases are shared with TRBD1. V lost 9 bases and J lost 3; bases outside the gene matches: 10. The CDR3 length is 15 residues. The germline CDR1 and CDR2 sequences are MRHNA and SNTAGT. CDR3 in amino acids: CARSYSTGGYTEAFF. The DNA of the CDR3 is TGTGCCAGAAGTTACTCGACAGGGGGCTACACTGAAGCTTTCTTT.

This rearrangement joins TRBV6-2 or TRBV6-3 to TRBJ2-7, with 10 bases aligning to TRBD2. V shed 6 bases and J 8 bases; nucleotides not matched to a gene: 13. The CDR3 has 15 amino acids. Germline V CDR1 and CDR2: MNHEY, SVGEGT. CDR3 in DNA: TGTGCCAGCAGCCCCCTTAGCGGGAGGACGCACAAGCAGTACTTC. Translation: CASSPLSGRTHKQYF.

This clonotype was counted at least ten times. This chain joins TRBV6-4 and TRBJ2-3, with 7 bases fitting TRBD1. This CDR3 spans 18 amino acids. Trimming cost V 4 bases and J 2 bases; bases outside gene matches: 15. Germline CDR1 reads MRHNA; CDR2 reads SNTAGT. The CDR3 region has the DNA TGTGCCAGCAGTGGCACAAGGGACAGAAAGCCCGACACAGATACGCAGTATTTT. Translating it yields CASSGTRDRKPDTDTQYF.

This sequence joins TRBV10-2 and TRBJ2-7; D may be TRBD1 (6 bases). The V gene lost 5 bases and the J gene lost 4 bases, with 12 bases spanning the gap. The CDR3 runs 13 residues. The germline V gene encodes CDR1 WSHSY and CDR2 SAAADI. CDR3 residues: CASSNRERYEQYF. The CDR3 DNA sequence: TGCGCCAGCAGTAACAGGGAGCGGTACGAGCAGTACTTC.

This clonotype was observed many times. The chain uses TRBV11-2 and TRBJ1-1; the D gene is possibly TRBD1 (6 bases). The germline V and J ends were trimmed by 2 bases and 1 base, with 14 bases remaining between them. From germline, CDR1 is SGHAT and CDR2 FQNNGV. The CDR3 extends over 16 amino acids. CDR3 residues: CASSLLSGGANTEAFF. The DNA of the CDR3 is TGTGCCAGCAGCTTACTAAGTGGGGGGGCGAACACTGAAGCTTTCTTT. Full variable domain (rest looked up from reference TRBV11-2 and TRBJ1-1): EAGVAQSPRYKIIEKRQSVAFWCNPISGHATLYWYQQILGQGPKLLIQFQNNGVVDDSQLPKDRFSAERLKGVDSTLKIQPAKLEDSAVYLCASSLLSGGANTEAFFGQGTRLTVV.

This clonotype was seen at least ten times. The chain couples TRBV10-2 to TRBJ2-6; D is ambiguous. The CDR3 contains 13 residues. The V gene's germline CDR1 is WSHSY and CDR2 SAAADI. Deletions cut 7 bases from V and 0 bases from J, with 4 bases between. Here the CDR3 reads CASKASGANVLTF. The CDR3 nucleotides read TGCGCCAGCAAGGCCTCTGGGGCCAACGTCCTGACTTTC.

The rearrangement uses TRBV19 and TRBJ2-2; D not resolved. The V end lost 3 bases, the J end lost 4 bases, and 15 bases lay between the germline ends. This CDR3 spans 16 amino acids. The V gene's germline CDR1 is LNHDA and CDR2 SQIVND (reference sequence). CDR3 in amino acids: CASSILGFSPTGELFF. The CDR3 DNA follows: TGTGCCAGTAGTATTTTGGGGTTCTCCCCCACCGGGGAGCTGTTTTTT.

This clonotype was seen ten or more times. The CDR3 loop is CASSQEGTGYTEAFF. CDR3 nucleotides: TGCGCCAGCAGCCAAGAGGGGACAGGGTACACTGAAGCTTTCTTT. The chain has TRBV4-3 and TRBJ1-1, with 9 bases lining up with TRBD1. This CDR3 is 15 amino acids long. Germline CDR1 reads LGHNA; CDR2 reads YSLEER. The junction had 2 bases not matched to a gene; V was cut back by 0 bases and J by 3 bases.

This clonotype was detected ten times or more. J is TRBJ1-2 and V is TRBV19, with no clear D. Per the germline V gene, CDR1 is LNHDA and CDR2 is SQIVND (reference sequence). This CDR3 has 14 amino acids. V gave up 7 bases and J gave up 2 bases, with 14 bases separating them. The DNA for the CDR3 is TGTGCCAGTAACTCCGCCGACTTAAACTATGGCTACACCTTC. As protein: CASNSADLNYGYTF.

This clonotype was counted a few times. This could be a read error, since a much larger clone is one nucleotide away. This chain joins TRBV5-6 and TRBJ1-6, with D possibly being TRBD1 (5 bases). CDR1 and CDR2 from the germline V gene are SGHDT and YYEEEE. Trimming stripped 7 bases from V and 6 bases from J, with 11 bases between. This CDR3 region has 13 residues. The CDR3 DNA is TGTGCCAGCGGCTGGGGGTCTAATTCACCCCTCCACTTT. As protein: CASGWGSNSPLHF.

This clonotype appeared many times. The V call is TRBV27, the J call TRBJ1-1; the D is unclear. Germline CDR1 is MNHEY and CDR2 is SMNVEV (reference sequence). The V gene lost 5 bases and the J gene lost 1 base, with 17 bases spanning the gap. The CDR3 runs to 16 residues. CDR3 in amino acids: CASSPTVGTSNTEAFF. CDR3 DNA: TGTGCCAGCAGTCCCACGGTGGGTACCTCGAACACTGAAGCTTTCTTT.

The chain is built from TRBV19 and TRBJ1-5, with TRBD1 matching over 9 bases. The CDR3 sequence is 14 residues long. The V and J ends lost 3 bases and 4 bases, in that order; junction bases with no gene match: 1. Germline values: CDR1 LNHDA, CDR2 SQIVND (reference sequence). Here the CDR3 reads CASSMTGGNQPQHF. Here the CDR3 DNA reads TGTGCCAGTAGTATGACAGGGGGTAATCAGCCCCAGCATTTT.

This clonotype occurred many times. This chain uses TRBV10-3 with TRBJ1-2; D unclear. V lost 6 bases and J 2 bases, leaving 10 bases between the germline ends. This CDR3 is built from 13 residues. The germline CDR1 and CDR2 sequences are ENHRY and SYGVKD. CDR3 sequence: CAIRPSDNYGYTF. CDR3 bases: TGTGCCATCAGGCCCTCGGACAACTATGGCTACACCTTC.

This clonotype was counted at least ten times. The rearrangement links TRBV12-3 or TRBV12-4 to TRBJ2-7; 11 bases are shared with TRBD1. Unmatched junction bases numbered 3, after V lost 2 bases and J lost 3 bases. This CDR3 has 15 residues. The CDR3: CASSLSGQGGYEQYF. In nucleotides, the CDR3 is TGTGCCAGCAGTTTATCGGGACAGGGGGGCTACGAGCAGTACTTC.